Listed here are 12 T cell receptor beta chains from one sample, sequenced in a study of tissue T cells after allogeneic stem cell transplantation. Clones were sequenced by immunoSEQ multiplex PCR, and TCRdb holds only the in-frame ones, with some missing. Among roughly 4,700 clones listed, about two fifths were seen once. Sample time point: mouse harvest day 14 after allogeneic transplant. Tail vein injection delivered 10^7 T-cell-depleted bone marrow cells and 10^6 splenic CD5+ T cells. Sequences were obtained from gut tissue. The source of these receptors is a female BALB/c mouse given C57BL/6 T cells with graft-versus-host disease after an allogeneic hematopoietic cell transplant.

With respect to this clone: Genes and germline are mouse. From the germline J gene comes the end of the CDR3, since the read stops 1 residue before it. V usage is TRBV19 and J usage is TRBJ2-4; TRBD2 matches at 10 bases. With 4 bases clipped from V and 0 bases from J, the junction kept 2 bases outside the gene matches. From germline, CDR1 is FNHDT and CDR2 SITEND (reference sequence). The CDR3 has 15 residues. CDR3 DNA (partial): TGTGCCAGCAGTCTGGGGGGGCCTAGTCAAAACACCTTGTAC. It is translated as CASSLGGPSQNTLY. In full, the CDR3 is CASSLGGPSQNTLYF.

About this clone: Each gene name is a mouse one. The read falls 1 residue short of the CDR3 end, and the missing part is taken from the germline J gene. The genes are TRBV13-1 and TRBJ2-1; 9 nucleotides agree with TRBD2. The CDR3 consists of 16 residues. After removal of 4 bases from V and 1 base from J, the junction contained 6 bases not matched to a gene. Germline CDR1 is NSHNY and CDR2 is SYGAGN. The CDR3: CASSPLGGLNYAEQFF. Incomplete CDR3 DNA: TGTGCCAGCAGTCCACTGGGGGGCCTGAACTATGCTGAGCAGTTC.

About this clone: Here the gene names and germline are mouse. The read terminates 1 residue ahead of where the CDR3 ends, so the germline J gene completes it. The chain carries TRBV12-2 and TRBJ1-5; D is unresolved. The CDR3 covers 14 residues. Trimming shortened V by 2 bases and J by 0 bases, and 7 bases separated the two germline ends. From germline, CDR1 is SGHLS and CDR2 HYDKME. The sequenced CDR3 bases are TGTGCCAGCTCTCCCGACATTAACAACCAGGCTCCGCTT. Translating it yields CASSPDINNQAPL. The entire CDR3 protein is CASSPDINNQAPLF.

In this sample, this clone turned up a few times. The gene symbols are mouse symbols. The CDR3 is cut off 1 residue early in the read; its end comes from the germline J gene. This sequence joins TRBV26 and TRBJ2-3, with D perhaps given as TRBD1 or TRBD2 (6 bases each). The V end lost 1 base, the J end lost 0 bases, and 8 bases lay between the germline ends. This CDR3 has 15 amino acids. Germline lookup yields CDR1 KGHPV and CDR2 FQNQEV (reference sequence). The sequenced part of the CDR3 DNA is TGTGCCAGCAGTCTGTTGGGGGCTAGTGCAGAAACGCTGTAT. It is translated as CASSLLGASAETLY. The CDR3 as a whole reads CASSLLGASAETLYF. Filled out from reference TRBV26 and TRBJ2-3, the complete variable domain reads NSKVIQTPRYLVKGQGQKAKMRCIPEKGHPVVFWYQQNKNNEFKFLINFQNQEVLQQIDMTEKRFSAECPSNSPCSLEIQSSEAGDSALYLCASSLLGASAETLYFGSGTRLTVL.

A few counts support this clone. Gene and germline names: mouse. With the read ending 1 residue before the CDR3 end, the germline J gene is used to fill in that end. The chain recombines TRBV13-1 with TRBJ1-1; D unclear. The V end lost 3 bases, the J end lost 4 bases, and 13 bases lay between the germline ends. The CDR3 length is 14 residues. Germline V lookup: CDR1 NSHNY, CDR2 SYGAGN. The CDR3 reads CASSARALGTEVFF. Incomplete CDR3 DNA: TGTGCCAGCAGTGCCCGGGCGCTTGGCACAGAAGTCTTC.

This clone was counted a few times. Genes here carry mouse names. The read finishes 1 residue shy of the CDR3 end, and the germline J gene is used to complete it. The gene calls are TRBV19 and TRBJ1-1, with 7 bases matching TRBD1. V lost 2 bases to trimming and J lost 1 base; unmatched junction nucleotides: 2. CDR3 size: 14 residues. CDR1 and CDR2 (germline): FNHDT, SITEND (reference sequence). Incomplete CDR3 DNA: TGTGCCAGCAGTATGCAGGGGGGAAACACAGAAGTCTTC. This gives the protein CASSMQGGNTEVF. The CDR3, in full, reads CASSMQGGNTEVFF.

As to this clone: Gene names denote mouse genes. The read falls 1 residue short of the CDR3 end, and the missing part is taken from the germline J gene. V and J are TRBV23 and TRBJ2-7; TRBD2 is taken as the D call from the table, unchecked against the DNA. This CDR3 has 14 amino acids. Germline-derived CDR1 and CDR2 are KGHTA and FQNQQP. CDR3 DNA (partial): TGCTCCAGCAGTCAAACTGGGGACTCCTATGAACAGTAC. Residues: CSSSQTGDSYEQY. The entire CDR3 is CSSSQTGDSYEQYF.

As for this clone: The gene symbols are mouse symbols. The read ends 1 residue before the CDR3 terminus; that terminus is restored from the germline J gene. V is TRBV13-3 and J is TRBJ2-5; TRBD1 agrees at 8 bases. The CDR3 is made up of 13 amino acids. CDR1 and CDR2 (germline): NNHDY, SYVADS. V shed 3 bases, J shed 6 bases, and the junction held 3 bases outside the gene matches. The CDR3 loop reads CASSGTGWDTQYF. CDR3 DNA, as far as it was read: TGTGCCAGCAGTGGGACAGGGTGGGACACCCAGTAC. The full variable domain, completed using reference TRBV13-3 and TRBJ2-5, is EAAVTQSPRSKVAVTGGKVTLSCHQTNNHDYMYWYRQDTGHGLRLIHYSYVADSTEKGDIPDGYKASRPSQENFSLILELASLSQTAVYFCASSGTGWDTQYFGPGTRLLVL.

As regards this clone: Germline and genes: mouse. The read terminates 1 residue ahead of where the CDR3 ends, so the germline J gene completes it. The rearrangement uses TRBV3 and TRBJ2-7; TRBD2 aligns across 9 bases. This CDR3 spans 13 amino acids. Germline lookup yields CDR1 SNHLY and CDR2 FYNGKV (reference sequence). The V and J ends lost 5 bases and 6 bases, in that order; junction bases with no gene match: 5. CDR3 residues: CASSPYWGAEQYF. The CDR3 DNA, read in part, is TGTGCCAGCAGCCCATACTGGGGGGCTGAACAGTAC.

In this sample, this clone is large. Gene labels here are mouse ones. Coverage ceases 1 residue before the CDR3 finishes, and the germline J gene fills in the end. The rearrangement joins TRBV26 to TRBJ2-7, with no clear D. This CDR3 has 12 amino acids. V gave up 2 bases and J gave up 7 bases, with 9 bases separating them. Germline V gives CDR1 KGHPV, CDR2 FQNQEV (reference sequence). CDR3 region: CASSLNGREQYF. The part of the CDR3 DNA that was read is TGTGCCAGCAGTCTGAACGGGAGAGAACAGTAC.

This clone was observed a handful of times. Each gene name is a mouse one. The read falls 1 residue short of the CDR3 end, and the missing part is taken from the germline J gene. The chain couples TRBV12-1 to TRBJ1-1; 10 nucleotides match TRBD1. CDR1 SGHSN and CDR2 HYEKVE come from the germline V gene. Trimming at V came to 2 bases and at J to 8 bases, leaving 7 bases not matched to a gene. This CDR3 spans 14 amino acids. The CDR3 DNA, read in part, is TGTGCCAGCTCTCCCCGGGACAGGGGAGGGGAAGTCTTC. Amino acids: CASSPRDRGGEVF. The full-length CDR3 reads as CASSPRDRGGEVFF. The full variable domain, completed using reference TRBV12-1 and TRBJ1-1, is DSGVVQSPRHIIKEKGGRSVLTCIPISGHSNVVWYQQTLGKELKFLIQHYEKVERDKGFLPSRFSVQQFDDYHSEMNMSALELEDSAMYFCASSPRDRGGEVFFGKGTRLTVV.

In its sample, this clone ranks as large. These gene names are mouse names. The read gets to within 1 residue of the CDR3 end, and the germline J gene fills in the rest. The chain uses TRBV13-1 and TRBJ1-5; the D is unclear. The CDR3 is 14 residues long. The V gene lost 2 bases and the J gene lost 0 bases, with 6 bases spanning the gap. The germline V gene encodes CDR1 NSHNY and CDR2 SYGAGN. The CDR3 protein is CASSDGNNNQAPLF. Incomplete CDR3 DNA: TGTGCCAGCAGTGACGGCAATAACAACCAGGCTCCGCTT.